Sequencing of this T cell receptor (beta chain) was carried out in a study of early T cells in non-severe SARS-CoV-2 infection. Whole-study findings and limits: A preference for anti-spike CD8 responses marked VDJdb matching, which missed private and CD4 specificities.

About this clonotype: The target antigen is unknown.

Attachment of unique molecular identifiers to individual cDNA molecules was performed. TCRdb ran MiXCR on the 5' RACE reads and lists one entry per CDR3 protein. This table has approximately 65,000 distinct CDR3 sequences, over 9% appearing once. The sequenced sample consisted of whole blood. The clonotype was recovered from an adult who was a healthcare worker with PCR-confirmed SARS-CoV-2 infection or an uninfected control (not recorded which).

The CDR3 region is CSAPASSYNEQFF. CDR3 DNA sequence: TGCAGTGCCCCAGCCAGCTCCTACAATGAGCAGTTCTTC. The rearrangement joins TRBV20-1 to TRBJ2-1, with no clear D. The CDR3 is 13 residues long. Germline values: CDR1 DFQATT, CDR2 SNEGSKA (reference sequence). Between the trimmed V and J ends, which lost 6 bases and 0 bases, there was a span of 9 bases.